A selection of T cell receptor beta chains follows, all from one sample in a study of blood T cell repertoires in COVID-19. Assay used: immunoSEQ multiplex PCR; TCRdb lists only in-frame clones, some missing. Here the sample spans approximately 66,000 clones, around four fifths being singletons. Sequenced material: peripheral blood. These TCRs come from a man between 60 and 75 years old with acute or convalescent COVID-19. CDR3s include the opening cysteine and the closing phenylalanine or tryptophan. The D gene is left open where the match is weak. Some rows have no size entry. The others give once, few or many, or a class for an expanded clone.

CDR3nt | CDR3aa | j_gene | d_gene | v_gene | abundance
TGTGCCACCGAGGGCTCGGACAGGGCGGGCAATCAACCCCAGCATTTT | CATEGSDRAGNQPQHF | TRBJ1-5 | TRBD1 | TRBV28 | -
TGTGCCAGCTCTCCATCTGGCGGTGGGAGCACAGATACGCAGTATTTT | CASSPSGGGSTDTQYF | TRBJ2-3 | - | TRBV18 | -
TGTGCCTGGAGTATCAGCGGGGGGAATGAGCAGTTCTTC | CAWSISGGNEQFF | TRBJ2-1 | TRBD2 | TRBV30 | -
TGCGCCAGCAGCTTGGCCGCTAGCGGAGAAGAGACCCAGTACTTC | CASSLAASGEETQYF | TRBJ2-5 | TRBD2 | TRBV5-1 | -
TGTGCCAGCAGCTTGAATCGCGGGGGGGGGACAGATACGCAGTATTTT | CASSLNRGGGTDTQYF | TRBJ2-3 | TRBD2 | TRBV7-6 | few
TGTGCCTGGAGTGTCGGGACAGGGTTGGGAGAGACCCAGTACTTC | CAWSVGTGLGETQYF | TRBJ2-5 | TRBD1 | TRBV30 | -
TGTGCCAGCAGCCAAGAAGGAGCGGGAGGGTACAATGAGCAGTTCTTC | CASSQEGAGGYNEQFF | TRBJ2-1 | TRBD2 | TRBV3-1/TRBV3-2 | -
TGTGCCACCCTAAAAACAGGGGCGAATGAAAAACTGTTTTTT | CATLKTGANEKLFF | TRBJ1-4 | TRBD1 | TRBV6-5 | -
TGTGCCATCAGTTCCTCGAGCGGGATGGCGAACACCGGGGAGCTGTTTTTT | CAISSSSGMANTGELFF | TRBJ2-2 | TRBD2 | TRBV10-3 | -
TGTGCCAGCAGTGAAGTAACAGGGGTGACGCCGGGGAGCTACACCTTC | CASSEVTGVTPGSYTF | TRBJ1-2 | TRBD1 | TRBV6-1 | many
TGCGCCAGCAGCCAAGGGGACAGCGGCTTCCAAGAGACCCAGTACTTC | CASSQGDSGFQETQYF | TRBJ2-5 | TRBD1 | TRBV4-1 | -
TGTGCCAGCAGCCAAGGGACAGATAATTCACCCCTCCACTTT | CASSQGTDNSPLHF | TRBJ1-6 | - | TRBV3-1/TRBV3-2 | -
TGCGCCAGCAGCTTGAACGGGGGGGCTGGGGCCAACGTCCTGACTTTC | CASSLNGGAGANVLTF | TRBJ2-6 | TRBD2 | TRBV5-1 | -
TGTGCCAGCAGCTTATCTAACTACGAGCAGTACTTC | CASSLSNYEQYF | TRBJ2-7 | - | TRBV7-9 | -
TGTGCCAGCAGCTTTTCGACTAGCGGGACTTTAGATACGCAGTATTTT | CASSFSTSGTLDTQYF | TRBJ2-3 | TRBD2 | TRBV5-6 | -
TGTGCAAGTGGACAGCCGCTCGGTGGCTACACCTTC | CASGQPLGGYTF | TRBJ1-2 | - | TRBV12-2 | -
TGTGCCAGTAGTATCGGAAAACTGGGCTGGGATTCACCCCTCCACTTT | CASSIGKLGWDSPLHF | TRBJ1-6 | - | TRBV19 | -
TGTGCCAGCAATAAAGACAGTTACACTGAAGCTTTCTTT | CASNKDSYTEAFF | TRBJ1-1 | - | TRBV28 | few
TGTGCCAGCAGCCTCCCGGGACTAGCGGGAGTAGAGACCCAGTACTTC | CASSLPGLAGVETQYF | TRBJ2-5 | TRBD2 | TRBV7-8 | -
TGTGCCAGCAGTGTCGACGGAGCCAATCAGCCCCAGCATTTT | CASSVDGANQPQHF | TRBJ1-5 | - | TRBV2 | -
TGCGCCAGCAGCTTTAACCTAGCGGACGCCTACGAGCAGTACTTC | CASSFNLADAYEQYF | TRBJ2-7 | TRBD2 | TRBV5-1 | few
TGTGCTCAAAGGCGGCTGGGCTCTGGAAACACCATATATTTT | CAQRRLGSGNTIYF | TRBJ1-3 | - | TRBV30 | -
TGTGCCTGGGGCAATTATGGCTACACCTTC | CAWGNYGYTF | TRBJ1-2 | - | TRBV30 | -
TGTGCCAGCAGCTTATTCCGGGGGGACACTGAAGCTTTCTTT | CASSLFRGDTEAFF | TRBJ1-1 | - | TRBV7-2 | -
TGCGCCAGCAGTGGGGGCGGGAGCAATTACAATGAGCAGTTCTTC | CASSGGGSNYNEQFF | TRBJ2-1 | TRBD2 | TRBV10-2 | -
TGTGCCAGCTCACCCCCTAGCGAAGATACGCAGTATTTT | CASSPPSEDTQYF | TRBJ2-3 | - | TRBV18 | -
TGTGCCAGCAGTACCGACAGGGGAACCCAAGAGAATTCACCCCTCCACTTT | CASSTDRGTQENSPLHF | TRBJ1-6 | TRBD1 | TRBV28 | -
TGCGCCAGCAGCCCCCCGTCAGGGAATAATTCACCCCTCCACTTT | CASSPPSGNNSPLHF | TRBJ1-6 | - | TRBV4-1 | -
TGTGCCAGCAGCCAAGGAACGACTAGCGGGAGGTTTGATGAGCAGTTCTTC | CASSQGTTSGRFDEQFF | TRBJ2-1 | TRBD2 | TRBV3-1/TRBV3-2 | -
TGCAGTGCTAGTATACAGGGGGCTAATTCACCCCTCCACTTT | CSASIQGANSPLHF | TRBJ1-6 | TRBD1 | TRBV20-1 | few
TGTGCCAGCAGCCAGGACAGGGGCTACACCTTC | CASSQDRGYTF | TRBJ1-2 | TRBD1 | TRBV7-9 | -
TGTGCCAGCAGTTACTCTCCCGCGACTAGCCCCGGGGAGCTGTTTTTT | CASSYSPATSPGELFF | TRBJ2-2 | TRBD2 | TRBV6-5 | -
TGTGCCAGCAGCTCCGGACAGGGGGCTCGGACTGAAGCTTTCTTT | CASSSGQGARTEAFF | TRBJ1-1 | TRBD1 | TRBV7-9 | -
TGTGCCAGCAGTGAAGGAGGGGGCTCATGGCGGGGTCAGCCCCAGCATTTT | CASSEGGGSWRGQPQHF | TRBJ1-5 | TRBD1 | TRBV6-1 | once
TGTGCCAGCAGGCCACAGGGTCGGTACTATGGCTACACCTTC | CASRPQGRYYGYTF | TRBJ1-2 | - | TRBV6-5 | -
TGTGCCAGCAGGCCACAGCGGGGGGGGACGGATACGCAGTATTTT | CASRPQRGGTDTQYF | TRBJ2-3 | TRBD2 | TRBV7-2 | -
TGCGCCAGCAGCACCAAGCTAGCGGGAGCCACCTACGAGCAGTACTTC | CASSTKLAGATYEQYF | TRBJ2-7 | TRBD2 | TRBV5-1 | -